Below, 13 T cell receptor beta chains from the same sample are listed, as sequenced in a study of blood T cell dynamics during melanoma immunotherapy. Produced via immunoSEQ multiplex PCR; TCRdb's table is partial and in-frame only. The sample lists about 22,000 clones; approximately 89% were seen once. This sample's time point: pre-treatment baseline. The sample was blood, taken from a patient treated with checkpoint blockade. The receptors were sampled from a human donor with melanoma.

CDR3 sequence reads: CASSFQGRAYGYTF. The CDR3 region has the DNA TGTGCCAGCAGCTTCCAGGGGAGGGCCTACGGCTACACCTTC. The chain uses TRBV5-5 and TRBJ1-2; a weak D match, TRBD1 (6 bases). Trimming shortened V by 2 bases and J by 8 bases, and 16 bases separated the two germline ends. This CDR3 is 14 amino acids long. Germline V gives CDR1 SGHKS, CDR2 YYEKEE (reference sequence).

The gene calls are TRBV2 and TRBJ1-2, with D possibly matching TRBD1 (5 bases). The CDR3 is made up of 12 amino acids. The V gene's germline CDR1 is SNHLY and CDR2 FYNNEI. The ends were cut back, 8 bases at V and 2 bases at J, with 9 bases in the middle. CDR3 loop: CASAPGNYGYTF. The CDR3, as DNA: TGTGCCAGCGCTCCAGGGAACTATGGCTACACCTTC.

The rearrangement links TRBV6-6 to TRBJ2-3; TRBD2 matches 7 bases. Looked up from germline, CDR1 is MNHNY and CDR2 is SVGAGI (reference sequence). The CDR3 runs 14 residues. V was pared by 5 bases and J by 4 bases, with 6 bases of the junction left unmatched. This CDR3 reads CASSLPRGSDTQYF. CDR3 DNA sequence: TGTGCCAGCAGTCTCCCGCGGGGGTCAGATACGCAGTATTTT.

The CDR3 nucleotides are TGTGCCAGCAGCGTAGGTCAGGGCAATAATTCACCCCTCCACTTT. Protein: CASSVGQGNNSPLHF. V usage is TRBV9 and J usage is TRBJ1-6, with D perhaps TRBD1 (5 bases). The ends were cut back, 0 bases at V and 5 bases at J, with 9 bases in the middle. This CDR3 comprises 15 residues. Germline V gives CDR1 SGDLS, CDR2 YYNGEE.

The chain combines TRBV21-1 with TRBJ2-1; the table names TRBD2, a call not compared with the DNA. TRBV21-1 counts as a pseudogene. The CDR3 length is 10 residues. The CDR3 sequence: CASTINPGFF. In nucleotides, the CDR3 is TGTGCCAGCACCATCAACCCGGGTTTCTTC.

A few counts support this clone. CDR3 in amino acids: CAWSQTVGGYTF. CDR3 sequence (DNA): TGTGCCTGGAGTCAGACGGTTGGCGGCTACACCTTC. This chain connects TRBV30 to TRBJ1-2; D is undetermined. V lost 2 bases and J 8 bases, leaving 12 bases between the germline ends. Germline V gene sequence: CDR1 GTSNPN, CDR2 SVGIG (reference sequence). The CDR3 has 12 amino acids.

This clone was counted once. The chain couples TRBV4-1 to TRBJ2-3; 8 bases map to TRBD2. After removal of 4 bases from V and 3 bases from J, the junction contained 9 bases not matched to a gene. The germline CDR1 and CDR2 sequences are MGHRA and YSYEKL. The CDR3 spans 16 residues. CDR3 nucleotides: TGCGCCAGCAGCCTCCAGGCGAGCGGGGGTACAGATACGCAGTATTTT. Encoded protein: CASSLQASGGTDTQYF.

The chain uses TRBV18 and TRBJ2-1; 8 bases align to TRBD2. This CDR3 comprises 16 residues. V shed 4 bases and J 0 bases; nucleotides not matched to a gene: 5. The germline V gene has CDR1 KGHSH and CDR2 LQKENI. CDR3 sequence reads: CASSRDSGSSYNEQFF. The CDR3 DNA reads TGTGCCAGCTCACGAGACAGCGGGAGCTCCTACAATGAGCAGTTCTTC.

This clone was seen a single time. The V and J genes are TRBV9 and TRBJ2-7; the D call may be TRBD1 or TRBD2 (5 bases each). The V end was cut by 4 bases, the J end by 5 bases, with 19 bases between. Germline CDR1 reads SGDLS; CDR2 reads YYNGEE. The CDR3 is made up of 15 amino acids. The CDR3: CASSPVGTRENEQYF. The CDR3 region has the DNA TGTGCCAGCAGCCCCGTAGGGACCCGCGAAAACGAGCAGTACTTC.

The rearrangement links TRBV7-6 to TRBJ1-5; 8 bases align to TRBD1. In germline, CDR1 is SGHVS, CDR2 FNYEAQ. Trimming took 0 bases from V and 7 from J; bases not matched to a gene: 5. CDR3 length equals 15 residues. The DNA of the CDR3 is TGTGCCAGCAGCTTAGCCGGACAGGGTGCGCAGCCCCAGCATTTT. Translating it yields CASSLAGQGAQPQHF. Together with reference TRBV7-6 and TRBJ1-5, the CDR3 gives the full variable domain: GAGVSQSPRYKVTKRGQDVALRCDPISGHVSLYWYRQALGQGPEFLTYFNYEAQQDKSGLPNDRFSAERPEGSISTLTIQRTEQRDSAMYRCASSLAGQGAQPQHFGDGTRLSIL.

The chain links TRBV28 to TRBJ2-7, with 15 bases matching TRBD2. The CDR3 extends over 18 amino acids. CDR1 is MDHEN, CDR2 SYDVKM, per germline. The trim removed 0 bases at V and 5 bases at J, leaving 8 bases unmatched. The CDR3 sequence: CASSLWGLAGGGGNEQYF. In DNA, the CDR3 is TGTGCCAGCAGTTTATGGGGACTAGCGGGAGGAGGAGGTAACGAGCAGTACTTC.

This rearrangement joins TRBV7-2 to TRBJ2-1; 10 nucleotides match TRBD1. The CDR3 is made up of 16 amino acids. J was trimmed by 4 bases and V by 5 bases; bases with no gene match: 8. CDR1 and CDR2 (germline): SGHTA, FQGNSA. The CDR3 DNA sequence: TGTGCCAGCAGCAGAGTAGGGACAGGGGCTTACAATGAGCAGTTCTTC. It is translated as CASSRVGTGAYNEQFF.

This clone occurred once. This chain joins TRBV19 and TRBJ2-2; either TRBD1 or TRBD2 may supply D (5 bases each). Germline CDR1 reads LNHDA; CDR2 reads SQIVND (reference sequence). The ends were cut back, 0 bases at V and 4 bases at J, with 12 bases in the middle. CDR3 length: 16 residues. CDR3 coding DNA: TGTGCCAGTAGTATAGATTCAGGGAGAGGCACCGGGGAGCTGTTTTTT. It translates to CASSIDSGRGTGELFF.